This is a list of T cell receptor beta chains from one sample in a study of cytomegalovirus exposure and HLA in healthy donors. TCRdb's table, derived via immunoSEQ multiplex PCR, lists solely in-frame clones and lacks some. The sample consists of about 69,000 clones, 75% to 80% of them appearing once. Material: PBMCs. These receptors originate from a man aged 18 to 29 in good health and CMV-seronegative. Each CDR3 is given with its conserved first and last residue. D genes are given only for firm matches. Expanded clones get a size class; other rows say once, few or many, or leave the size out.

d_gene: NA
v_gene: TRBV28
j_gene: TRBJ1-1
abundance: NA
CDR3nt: TGTGCCAGCAGTCCCAGGGGATCGAACACTGAAGCTTTCTTT
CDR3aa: CASSPRGSNTEAFF

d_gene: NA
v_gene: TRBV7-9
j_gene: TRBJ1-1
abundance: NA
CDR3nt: TGTGCCAGCAGCCAAAGCCAGGGAAGCAGGTTAAAAGCTTTCTTT
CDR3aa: CASSQSQGSRLKAFF

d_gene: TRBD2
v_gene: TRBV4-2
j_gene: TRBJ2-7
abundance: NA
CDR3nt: TGTGCCAGCTCCCAGAGCGGGGGGTCCTACGAGCAGTACTTC
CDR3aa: CASSQSGGSYEQYF

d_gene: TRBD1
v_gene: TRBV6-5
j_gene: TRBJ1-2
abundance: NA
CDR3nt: TGTGCCAGTCTCGGAAGGGGGCACGATGGCTACACCTTC
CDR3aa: CASLGRGHDGYTF

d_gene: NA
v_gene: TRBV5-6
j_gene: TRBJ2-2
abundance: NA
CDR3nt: TGTGCCAGCAGCTTTACTAGAGCCGGGGAGCTGTTTTTT
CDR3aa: CASSFTRAGELFF

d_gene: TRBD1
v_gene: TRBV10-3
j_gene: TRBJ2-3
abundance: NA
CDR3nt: TGTGCCATCAGTGGAGGGACAGGGGCAAATACGCAGTATTTT
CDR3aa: CAISGGTGANTQYF

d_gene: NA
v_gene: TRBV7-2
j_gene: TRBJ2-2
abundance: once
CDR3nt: TGTGCCAGCAACCGGAGGATTTACGCCGGGGAGCTGTTTTTT
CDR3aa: CASNRRIYAGELFF

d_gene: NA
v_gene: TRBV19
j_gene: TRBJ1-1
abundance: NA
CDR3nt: TGTGCCAGTAGTACCAGTCTGAACACTGAAGCTTTCTTT
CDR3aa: CASSTSLNTEAFF

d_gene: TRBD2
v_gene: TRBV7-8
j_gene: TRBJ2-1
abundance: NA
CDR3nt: TGTGCCAGCAGCTTGGGGCGGGGGGGCCCTGAGCAGTTCTTC
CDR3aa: CASSLGRGGPEQFF

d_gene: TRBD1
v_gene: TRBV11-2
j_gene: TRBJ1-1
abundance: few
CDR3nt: TGTGCCAGCAGCTTACGCTTCGGACAGGTTAACACTGAAGCTTTCTTT
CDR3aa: CASSLRFGQVNTEAFF

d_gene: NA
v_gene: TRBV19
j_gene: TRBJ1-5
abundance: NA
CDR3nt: TGTGCCAGTAGTATTGCAATGACAGGCCCTCAGCATTTT
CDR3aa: CASSIAMTGPQHF

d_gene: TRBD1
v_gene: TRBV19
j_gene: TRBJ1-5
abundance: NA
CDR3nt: TGTGCCAGTAGTCACGACAGGGCACCCAATCAGCCCCAGCATTTT
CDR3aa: CASSHDRAPNQPQHF

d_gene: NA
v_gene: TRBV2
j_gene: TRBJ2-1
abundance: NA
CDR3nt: TGTGCCAGCAGTCGACAGGACAATGAGCAGTTCTTC
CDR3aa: CASSRQDNEQFF

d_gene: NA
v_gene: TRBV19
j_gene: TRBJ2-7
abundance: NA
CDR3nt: TGTGCCAGTAGTATAGACAGGGGCGAGCAGTACTTC
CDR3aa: CASSIDRGEQYF

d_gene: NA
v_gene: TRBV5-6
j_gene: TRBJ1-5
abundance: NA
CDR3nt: TGTGCCAGCAGCTTCGCGGGGGGGGATCAGCCCCAGCATTTT
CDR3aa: CASSFAGGDQPQHF

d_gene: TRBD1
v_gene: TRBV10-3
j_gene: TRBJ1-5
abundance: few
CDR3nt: TGTGCCATCAGTGAGACCGGGACAGGTTCTAATCAGCCCCAGCATTTT
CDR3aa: CAISETGTGSNQPQHF

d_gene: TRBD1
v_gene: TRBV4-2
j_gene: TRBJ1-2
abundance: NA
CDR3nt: TGTGCCAGCAGCCAGCCCGACAGGGACTATGGCTACACCTTC
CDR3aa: CASSQPDRDYGYTF

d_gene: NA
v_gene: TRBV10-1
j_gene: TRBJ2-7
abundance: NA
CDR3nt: TGCGCCAGCAGTGAGGAGGGCCTCGGCGAGCAGTACTTC
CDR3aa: CASSEEGLGEQYF

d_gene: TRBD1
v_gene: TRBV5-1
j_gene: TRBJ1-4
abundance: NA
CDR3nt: TGCGCCAGCAGCTTCCAGGGGGCCGGTGAAAAACTGTTTTTT
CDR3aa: CASSFQGAGEKLFF

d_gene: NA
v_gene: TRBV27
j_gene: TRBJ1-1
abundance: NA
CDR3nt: TGTGCCAGCAGTTTCCTGGGACAAAACACTGAAGCTTTCTTT
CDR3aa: CASSFLGQNTEAFF

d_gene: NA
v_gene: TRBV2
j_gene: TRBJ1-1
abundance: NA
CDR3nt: TGTGCCAGCACCGAGGGGCGGGGGAAGACTGAAGCTTTCTTT
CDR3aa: CASTEGRGKTEAFF

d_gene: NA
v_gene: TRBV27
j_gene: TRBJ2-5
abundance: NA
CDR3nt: TGTGCCAGCAGTCCCCAGGGCAGGCAAGAGACCCAGTACTTC
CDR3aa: CASSPQGRQETQYF

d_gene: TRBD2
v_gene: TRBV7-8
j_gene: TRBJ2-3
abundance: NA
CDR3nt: TGTGCCAGCAGCTGGACTAGCGGGGGGAGTAGCACAGATACGCAGTATTTT
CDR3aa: CASSWTSGGSSTDTQYF

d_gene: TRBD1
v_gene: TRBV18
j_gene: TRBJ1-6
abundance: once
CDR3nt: TGTGCCAGCTCGCCCGGACAGGGGCTTCGTTTGACCCTCCACTTT
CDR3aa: CASSPGQGLRLTLHF

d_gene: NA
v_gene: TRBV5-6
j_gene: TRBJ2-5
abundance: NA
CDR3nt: TGTGCCAGCGCCCCCGGGGCGGGGTACCAAGAGACCCAGTACTTC
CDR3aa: CASAPGAGYQETQYF

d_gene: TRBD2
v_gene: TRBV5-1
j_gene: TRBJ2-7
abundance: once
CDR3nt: TGCGCCAGCAGCTTGCTGGCTAGCGGGGGGGCCTACGAGCAGTACTTC
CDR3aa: CASSLLASGGAYEQYF

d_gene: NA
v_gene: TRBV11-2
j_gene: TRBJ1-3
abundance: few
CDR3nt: TGTGCCAGCAGCTCGCCCTGGACTAGGTCAGGAAACACCATATATTTT
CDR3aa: CASSSPWTRSGNTIYF

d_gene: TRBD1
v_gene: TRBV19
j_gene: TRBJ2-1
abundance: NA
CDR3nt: TGTGCCAGTAGTGGACAGGGGGTTTTACGCGATGAGCAGTTCTTC
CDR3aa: CASSGQGVLRDEQFF

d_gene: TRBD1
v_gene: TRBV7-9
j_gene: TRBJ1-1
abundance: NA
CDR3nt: TGTGCCAGCAGCCCCCAGACAGGGGCGGACACTGAAGCTTTCTTT
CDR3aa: CASSPQTGADTEAFF

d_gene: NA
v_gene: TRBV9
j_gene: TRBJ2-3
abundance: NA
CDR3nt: TGTGCCAGCAGCCCCCGGACAGGCACAGATACGCAGTATTTT
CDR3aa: CASSPRTGTDTQYF

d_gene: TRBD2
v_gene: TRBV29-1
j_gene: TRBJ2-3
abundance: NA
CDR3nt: TGCAGCGCCTTAGCGGGGAACACAGATACGCAGTATTTT
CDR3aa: CSALAGNTDTQYF

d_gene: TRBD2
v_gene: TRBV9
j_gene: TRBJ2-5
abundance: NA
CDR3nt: TGTGCCAGCAGCGCCGGGACTAGCGGTTCGGAGACCCAGTACTTC
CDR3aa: CASSAGTSGSETQYF

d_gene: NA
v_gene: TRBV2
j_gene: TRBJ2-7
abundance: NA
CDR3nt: TGTGCCAGCAAACCCCTCAGGCGCTCCTACGAGCAGTACTTC
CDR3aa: CASKPLRRSYEQYF

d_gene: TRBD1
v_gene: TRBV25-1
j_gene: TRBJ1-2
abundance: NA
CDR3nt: TGCGCCAGCAGTGAACAAGGGGGCAGGAGAGGCAGGGGCTACACCTTC
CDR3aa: CASSEQGGRRGRGYTF

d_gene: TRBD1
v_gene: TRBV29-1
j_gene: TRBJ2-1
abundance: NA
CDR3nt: TGCAGCGTTTCCACAGGGGGCGACTCAATACGGCAGTTCTTC
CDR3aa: CSVSTGGDSIRQFF

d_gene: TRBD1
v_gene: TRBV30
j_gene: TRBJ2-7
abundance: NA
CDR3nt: TGTGCCTATTCACAGGGGATTATGTACGAGCAGTACTTC
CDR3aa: CAYSQGIMYEQYF

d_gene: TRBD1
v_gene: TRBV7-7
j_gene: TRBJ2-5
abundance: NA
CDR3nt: TGTGCCAGCAGCCAAACAGGGGATGGGACCCAGTACTTC
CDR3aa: CASSQTGDGTQYF

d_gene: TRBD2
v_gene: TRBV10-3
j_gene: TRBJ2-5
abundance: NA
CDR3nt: TGTGCCACGGGAGGCGGGGAGGAGACCCAGTACTTC
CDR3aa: CATGGGEETQYF

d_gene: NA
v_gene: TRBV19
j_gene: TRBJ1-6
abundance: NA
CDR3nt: TGTGCCAGTAGTATAGCAGGCGGGACCCTCCACTTT
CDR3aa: CASSIAGGTLHF

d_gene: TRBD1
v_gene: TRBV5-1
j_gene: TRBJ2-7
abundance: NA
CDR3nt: TGCGCCAGCAGCCAGGGACAGGGGGCGCACGAGCAGTACTTC
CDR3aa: CASSQGQGAHEQYF

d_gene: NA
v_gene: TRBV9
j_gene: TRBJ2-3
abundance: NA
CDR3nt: TGTGCCAGCAGCGTCGCCGGGGCAGATACGCAGTATTTT
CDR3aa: CASSVAGADTQYF

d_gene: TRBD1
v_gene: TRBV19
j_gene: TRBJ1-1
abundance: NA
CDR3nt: TGTGCCAGTAGCCCGACAGGGATGAACACTGAAGCTTTCTTT
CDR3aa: CASSPTGMNTEAFF

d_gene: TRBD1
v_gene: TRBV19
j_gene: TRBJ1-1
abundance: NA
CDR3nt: TGTGCCAGTAGCTCCCACAGGGGGACGGGCACTGAAGCTTTCTTT
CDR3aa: CASSSHRGTGTEAFF

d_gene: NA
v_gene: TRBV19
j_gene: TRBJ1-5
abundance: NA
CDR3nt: TGTGCCAGTAGTATTTCAGGGTACAGCAATCAGCCCCAGCATTTT
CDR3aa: CASSISGYSNQPQHF

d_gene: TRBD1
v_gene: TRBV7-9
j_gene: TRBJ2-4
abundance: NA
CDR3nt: TGTTCCAGCAGCCCAGAGGACAGGGCTTTGTTCTTC
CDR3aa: CSSSPEDRALFF

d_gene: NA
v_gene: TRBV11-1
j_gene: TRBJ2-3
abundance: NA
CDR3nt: TGTGCCAGCAGCTTATATGCGGGATCCTACACAGATACGCAGTATTTT
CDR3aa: CASSLYAGSYTDTQYF

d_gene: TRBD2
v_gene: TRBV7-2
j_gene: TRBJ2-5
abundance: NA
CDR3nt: TGTGCCAGCAGCTCTAGACAGACTATACTAGCGGGGGTACAAGAGACCCAGTACTTC
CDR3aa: CASSSRQTILAGVQETQYF

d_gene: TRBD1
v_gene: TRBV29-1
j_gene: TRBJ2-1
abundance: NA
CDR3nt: TGCAGCGTTAATACAGGGGGCTCCTACAATGAGCAGTTCTTC
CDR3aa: CSVNTGGSYNEQFF

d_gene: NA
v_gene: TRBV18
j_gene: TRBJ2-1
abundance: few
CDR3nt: TGTGCCAGCTCACCCGGGGGCAATGAGCAGTTCTTC
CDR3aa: CASSPGGNEQFF

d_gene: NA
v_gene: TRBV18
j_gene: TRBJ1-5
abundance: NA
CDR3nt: TGTGCCAGCTCACCCTCGGGTTTGGGTCAGCCCCAGCATTTT
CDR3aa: CASSPSGLGQPQHF